This T cell receptor beta chain was retrieved from a study of CD8 T cells in Susac syndrome. Study results and limitations: Individuals included in the TCR sequencing and HLA analysis were acknowledged by the study to be relatively few in number.

Reverse transcription of about 0.5 to 1 ug RNA used random hexamers. Amplification of TCR beta CDR3 across 54 Vbeta and 13 Jbeta was performed with immunoSEQ multiplex PCR. From the immunoSEQ multiplex PCR reads, TCRdb called clonotypes with MiXCR, one entry per CDR3 protein. The data show 150,000 to 200,000 distinct CDR3 sequences, with roughly 95% seen just once and about 0.16% held by the top ten. As for this clonotype: Its target is not known.

TEMRA cells were FACS-enriched, with CD8+ and CD4+ T cells isolated negatively. V shed 4 bases, J shed 0 bases, and the junction held 7 bases outside the gene matches. The germline V gene encodes CDR1 MNHEY and CDR2 SMNVEV (reference sequence). The CDR3 is 17 residues long. The origin of this receptor is a human donor with multiple sclerosis. The material sequenced was CD8+ T cells from PBMCs. This sequence joins TRBV27 and TRBJ2-3, with TRBD2 identical over 10 bases. The CDR3 sequence is CASSSRRAGGSTDTQYF. The CDR3 bases are TGTGCCAGCAGTTCCCGCCGAGCGGGGGGGAGCACAGATACGCAGTATTTT.